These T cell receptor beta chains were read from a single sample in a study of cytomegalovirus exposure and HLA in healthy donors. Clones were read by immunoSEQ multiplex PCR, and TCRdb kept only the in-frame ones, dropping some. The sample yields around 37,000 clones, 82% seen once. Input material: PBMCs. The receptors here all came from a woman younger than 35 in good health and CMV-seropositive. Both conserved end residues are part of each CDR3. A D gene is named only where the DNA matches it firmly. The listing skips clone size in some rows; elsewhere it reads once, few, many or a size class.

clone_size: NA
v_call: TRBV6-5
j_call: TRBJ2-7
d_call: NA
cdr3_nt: TGTGCCAGCAGCAGGGGTTACGAGCAGTACTTC
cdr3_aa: CASSRGYEQYF

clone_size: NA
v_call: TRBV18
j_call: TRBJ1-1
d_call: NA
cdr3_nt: TGTGCCAGCTCACCACCTCGGTTGAACACTGAAGCTTTCTTT
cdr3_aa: CASSPPRLNTEAFF

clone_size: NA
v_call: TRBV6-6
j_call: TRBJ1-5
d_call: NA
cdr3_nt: TGTGCCAGCAGGGGACAAAGCAATCAGCCCCAGCATTTT
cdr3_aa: CASRGQSNQPQHF

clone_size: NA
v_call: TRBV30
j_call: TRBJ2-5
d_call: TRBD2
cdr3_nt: TGTGCCTGGACTGACGGACTAGCGGGGGGGCCGGGTGAGACCCAGTACTTC
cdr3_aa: CAWTDGLAGGPGETQYF

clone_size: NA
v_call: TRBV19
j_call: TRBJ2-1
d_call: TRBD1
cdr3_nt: TGTGCCAGTAGACCAAACAACAGGGGGGATGAGCAGTTCTTC
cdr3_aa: CASRPNNRGDEQFF

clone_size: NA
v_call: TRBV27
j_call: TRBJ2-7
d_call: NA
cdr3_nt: TGTGCCAGCAGAACCCTCAGGGGATCCAACCTCTACGAGCAGTACTTC
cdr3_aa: CASRTLRGSNLYEQYF

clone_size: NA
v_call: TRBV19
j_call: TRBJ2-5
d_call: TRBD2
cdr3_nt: TGTGCCAGTAGTATGAACCTAGCGGGAGTAGTGGAGACCCAGTACTTC
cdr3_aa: CASSMNLAGVVETQYF

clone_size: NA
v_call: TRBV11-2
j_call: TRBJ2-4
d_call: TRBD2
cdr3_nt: TGTGCCAGCAGCTGGATCCCCGGACTAGCGGGAAACATTCAGTACTTC
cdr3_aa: CASSWIPGLAGNIQYF

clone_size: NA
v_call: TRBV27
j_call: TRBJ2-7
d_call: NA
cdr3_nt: TGTGCCAGCAGTTTATCGGCCGGGATACTTAGCTACGAGCAGTACTTC
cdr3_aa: CASSLSAGILSYEQYF

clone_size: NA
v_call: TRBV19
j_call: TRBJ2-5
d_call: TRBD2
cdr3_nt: TGTGCCAGTAGCCGACCGGGAGGAGAGACCCAGTACTTC
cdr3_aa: CASSRPGGETQYF

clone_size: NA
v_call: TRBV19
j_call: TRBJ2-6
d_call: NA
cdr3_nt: TGTGCCAGTACCCATGGGGGGGCATCTGGGGCCAACGTCCTGACTTTC
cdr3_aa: CASTHGGASGANVLTF

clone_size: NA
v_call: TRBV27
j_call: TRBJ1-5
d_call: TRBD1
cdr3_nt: TGTGCCAGCAGGACAGGGTCCCAGCCCCAGCATTTT
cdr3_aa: CASRTGSQPQHF

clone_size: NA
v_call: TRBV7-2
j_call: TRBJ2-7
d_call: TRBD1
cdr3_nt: TGTGCCAGCAGCCCACGGGACAGCTCCTACGAGCAGTACTTC
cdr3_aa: CASSPRDSSYEQYF

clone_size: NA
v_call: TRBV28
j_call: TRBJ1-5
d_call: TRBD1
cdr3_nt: TGTGCCACCAAATCGGGACAGGCGGATAGTCAGCCCCAGCATTTT
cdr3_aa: CATKSGQADSQPQHF

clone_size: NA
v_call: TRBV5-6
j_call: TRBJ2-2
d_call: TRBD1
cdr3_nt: TGTGCCAGCAGTTCAGCCCCCGGGACAGGACACACCGGGGAGCTGTTTTTT
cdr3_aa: CASSSAPGTGHTGELFF

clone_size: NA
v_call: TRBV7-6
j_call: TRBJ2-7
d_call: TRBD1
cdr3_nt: TGTGCCAGCAGCTTAGCGGCGACAGGGGGGTACGAGCAGTACTTC
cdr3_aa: CASSLAATGGYEQYF

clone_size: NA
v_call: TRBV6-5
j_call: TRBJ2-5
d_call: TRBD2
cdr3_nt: TGTGCCAGCAATGTAGCGGGTGCTCAAGAGACCCAGTACTTC
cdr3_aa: CASNVAGAQETQYF

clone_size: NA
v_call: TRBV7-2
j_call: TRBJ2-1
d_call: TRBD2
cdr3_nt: TGTGCCAGCAGCTTAGCGCTAAGCGGGAGCCATGAGCAGTTCTTC
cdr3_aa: CASSLALSGSHEQFF

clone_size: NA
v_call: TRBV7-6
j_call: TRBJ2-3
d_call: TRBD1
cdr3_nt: TGTGCCAGCAGCACCCGACAGGGATGGGGCACAGATACGCAGTATTTT
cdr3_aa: CASSTRQGWGTDTQYF

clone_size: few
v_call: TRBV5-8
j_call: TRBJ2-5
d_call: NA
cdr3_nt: TGTGCCAGCAGCTTTTCTACGAGGGGGTCAGAGACCCAGTACTTC
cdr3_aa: CASSFSTRGSETQYF

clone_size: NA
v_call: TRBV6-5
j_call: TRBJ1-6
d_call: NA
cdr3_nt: TGTGCCAGCAGTTACTCCTACTCACCCCTCCACTTT
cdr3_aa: CASSYSYSPLHF

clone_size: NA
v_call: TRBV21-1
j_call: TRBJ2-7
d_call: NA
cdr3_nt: TGTGCCAGCAGCCAACTACACCGCCTCACCTACGAGCAGTACTTC
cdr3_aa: CASSQLHRLTYEQYF

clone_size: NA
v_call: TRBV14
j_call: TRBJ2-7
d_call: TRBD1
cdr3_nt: TGTGCCAGCAGCCGACAGGGCTACGAGCAGTACTTC
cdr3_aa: CASSRQGYEQYF

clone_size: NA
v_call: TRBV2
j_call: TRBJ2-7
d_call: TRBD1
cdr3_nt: TGTGCCAGCAGGCGGGGACAGGGGAGCTCCTACGAGCAGTACTTC
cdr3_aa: CASRRGQGSSYEQYF

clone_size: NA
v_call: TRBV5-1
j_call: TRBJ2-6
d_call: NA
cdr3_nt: TGCGCCAGCAGGTTTTTGGGCAAGGAGGGAGGGGCCAACGTCCTGACTTTC
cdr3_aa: CASRFLGKEGGANVLTF